This T cell receptor beta chain was identified during a study of Ad26.COV2.S vaccination and SARS-CoV-2 variants. Overall study: Enrollment placed the donor in the COV1001 Ad26.COV2.S trial arm. Points from the study as a whole: Recipients of either vaccine or placebo displayed similar breadth of non-spike TCRs.

Stated treatment: about 20 received Ad26.COV2.S at low or high dose, single or two shots; about 5 received placebo; per-sample allocation not given. The samples were gathered on day 63 after the first injection of vaccine or placebo. Some clones are missing from TCRdb's copy, which holds only in-frame ones; the method was immunoSEQ multiplex PCR. The sample has roughly 380,000 clones; approximately 90% are singletons. Turning to this clone: What it recognizes is unknown.

This CDR3 has 19 residues. Per the germline V gene, CDR1 is MDHEN and CDR2 is SYDVKM. V dropped 5 bases and J dropped 0; count of bases not matched to a gene: 13. V gene TRBV28 combines with J gene TRBJ1-6, with 7 bases fitting TRBD1. Here the sequenced sample was peripheral blood, taken in a trial of Ad26.COV2.S vaccine versus placebo. The clonotype comes from a person aged 18-65 years who received the Ad26.COV2.S COVID-19 vaccine or a placebo. The CDR3 region is CASSKALGTVSSYNSPLHF. The CDR3 DNA is TGTGCCAGCAGTAAGGCACTAGGGACAGTAAGCTCCTATAATTCACCCCTCCACTTT.